This is a list of T cell receptor beta chains from one sample in a study of shared clonotypes between healthy human individuals. Using immunoSEQ multiplex PCR, the repertoire was profiled, and TCRdb retains in-frame clones only, with some absent. The top ten hold under 2% of the sample, which has about 2.1 million clones, under 95% seen once. Sequencing was carried out using naive CD8+ T cells from PBMCs. The receptors were gathered from a man younger than 35 in good health. Some clones in this sample may be carry-over from other donors' samples. Each CDR3 is given with its conserved first and last residue. The order of the fields is D gene, J gene, clone size, V gene, CDR3 DNA, CDR3 protein. The D gene is left open where the match is weak. Rows may omit the clone size; those that give it use once, few, many or a size class.

d_gene: NA; j_gene: TRBJ1-1; abundance: few; v_gene: TRBV9; CDR3nt: TGTGCCAGCAGCGTTGGACAAACTGAAGCTTTCTTT; CDR3aa: CASSVGQTEAFF
d_gene: TRBD1; j_gene: TRBJ2-7; abundance: NA; v_gene: TRBV6-6; CDR3nt: TGTGCCAGCACCTTAGACAGGGCCTACGAGCAGTACTTC; CDR3aa: CASTLDRAYEQYF
d_gene: NA; j_gene: TRBJ2-2; abundance: NA; v_gene: TRBV7-3; CDR3nt: TGTGCCAGCAGCTTAACGCGGGCAGGAAATACCGGGGAGCTGTTTTTT; CDR3aa: CASSLTRAGNTGELFF
d_gene: TRBD2; j_gene: TRBJ2-2; abundance: NA; v_gene: TRBV7-7; CDR3nt: TGTGCCAGCAGCTTAGTTAGCGGGCGTGAAACCGGGGAGCTGTTTTTT; CDR3aa: CASSLVSGRETGELFF
d_gene: NA; j_gene: TRBJ2-7; abundance: NA; v_gene: TRBV28; CDR3nt: TGTGCCAGCACTGAAGGGGACTCCCCTTACTACGAGCAGTACTTC; CDR3aa: CASTEGDSPYYEQYF
d_gene: TRBD2; j_gene: TRBJ2-1; abundance: NA; v_gene: TRBV30; CDR3nt: TGTGCCTTAGGGCTAGCGGGAGGCCCCCAGTTCTTC; CDR3aa: CALGLAGGPQFF
d_gene: NA; j_gene: TRBJ2-3; abundance: NA; v_gene: TRBV27; CDR3nt: TGTGCCAGCAGTTCACGGGGGTGGACAGATACGCAGTATTTT; CDR3aa: CASSSRGWTDTQYF
d_gene: NA; j_gene: TRBJ2-3; abundance: NA; v_gene: TRBV7-2; CDR3nt: TGTGCCAGCAGCTTAATCTCGTGGGACACAGATACGCAGTATTTT; CDR3aa: CASSLISWDTDTQYF
d_gene: TRBD2; j_gene: TRBJ2-3; abundance: NA; v_gene: TRBV29-1; CDR3nt: TGCAGCGTTGAGGGTACTAGCGGGAGGATTCCCACAGATACGCAGTATTTT; CDR3aa: CSVEGTSGRIPTDTQYF
d_gene: TRBD2; j_gene: TRBJ2-5; abundance: NA; v_gene: TRBV5-5; CDR3nt: TGTGCCAGCAGCTCCCCGGGACTAGCGGGAGGGCCGAACCTTAGCCAGTACTTC; CDR3aa: CASSSPGLAGGPNLSQYF
d_gene: NA; j_gene: TRBJ2-7; abundance: NA; v_gene: TRBV6-1; CDR3nt: TGTGCCAGCAGTGAAGCGCTAGTGGGTCTATCCTACGAGCAGTACTTC; CDR3aa: CASSEALVGLSYEQYF
d_gene: NA; j_gene: TRBJ2-2; abundance: NA; v_gene: TRBV7-9; CDR3nt: TGTGCCAGCAGCTTCCCAGGACATCCGAACACCGGGGAGCTGTTTTTT; CDR3aa: CASSFPGHPNTGELFF
d_gene: NA; j_gene: TRBJ2-1; abundance: NA; v_gene: TRBV11-2; CDR3nt: TGTGCCAGCAGATCATCCGGGGCACCTTACAATGAGCAGTTCTTC; CDR3aa: CASRSSGAPYNEQFF
d_gene: NA; j_gene: TRBJ1-1; abundance: NA; v_gene: TRBV28; CDR3nt: TGTGCCAGCAGTCCCACAGGGATTTGGATGAACACTGAAGCTTTCTTT; CDR3aa: CASSPTGIWMNTEAFF
d_gene: TRBD2; j_gene: TRBJ2-1; abundance: NA; v_gene: TRBV28; CDR3nt: TGTGCCAGCAGCGTCGGGACTAGCGGGGCCAATGAGCAGTTCTTC; CDR3aa: CASSVGTSGANEQFF
d_gene: NA; j_gene: TRBJ2-7; abundance: NA; v_gene: TRBV6-1; CDR3nt: TGTGCCAGCAGTGAAGCGGGGAGTAGACACCAATCCTACGAGCAGTACTTC; CDR3aa: CASSEAGSRHQSYEQYF
d_gene: NA; j_gene: TRBJ2-5; abundance: NA; v_gene: TRBV9; CDR3nt: TGTGCCAGCAGCGTAGCCGGAGGGTATGAGACCCAGTACTTC; CDR3aa: CASSVAGGYETQYF
d_gene: NA; j_gene: TRBJ2-7; abundance: NA; v_gene: TRBV5-3; CDR3nt: TGTGCCAGAAGCTTCGACGGAGACTCCTACGAGCAGTACTTC; CDR3aa: CARSFDGDSYEQYF
d_gene: NA; j_gene: TRBJ1-1; abundance: NA; v_gene: TRBV6-6; CDR3nt: TGTGCCATCAGACCGGACATAACCTACACTGAAGCTTTCTTT; CDR3aa: CAIRPDITYTEAFF
d_gene: NA; j_gene: TRBJ1-2; abundance: NA; v_gene: TRBV21-1; CDR3nt: TGTGCCAGCAGCAACTTCCCAGGGGAGTTGTATGGCTACACCTTC; CDR3aa: CASSNFPGELYGYTF
d_gene: TRBD1; j_gene: TRBJ1-1; abundance: once; v_gene: TRBV2; CDR3nt: TGTGCCAGCAGTAGGACAGGGGAAGTGGTCACTGAAGCTTTCTTT; CDR3aa: CASSRTGEVVTEAFF
d_gene: TRBD1; j_gene: TRBJ1-2; abundance: NA; v_gene: TRBV6-4; CDR3nt: TGTGCCAGCAGTCCCCGGGACAGGGGACATGGCTACACCTTC; CDR3aa: CASSPRDRGHGYTF
d_gene: TRBD2; j_gene: TRBJ2-7; abundance: NA; v_gene: TRBV27; CDR3nt: TGTGCCAGCAGTTTATCTTACGGGAGGGTCTACGAGCAGTACTTC; CDR3aa: CASSLSYGRVYEQYF
d_gene: NA; j_gene: TRBJ2-7; abundance: NA; v_gene: TRBV15; CDR3nt: TGTGCCACCAGCAGAGATCGCAGGCAAGTGCCCTACGAGCAGTACTTC; CDR3aa: CATSRDRRQVPYEQYF
d_gene: NA; j_gene: TRBJ2-2; abundance: few; v_gene: TRBV11-2; CDR3nt: TGTGCCAGCAGCTTAGGGGCAGGGGTCCGGGAGCTGTTTTTT; CDR3aa: CASSLGAGVRELFF
d_gene: NA; j_gene: TRBJ2-7; abundance: NA; v_gene: TRBV15; CDR3nt: TGTGCCACCAGCAGAAATACAGGGACGTACGAGCAGTACTTC; CDR3aa: CATSRNTGTYEQYF
d_gene: TRBD1; j_gene: TRBJ2-1; abundance: NA; v_gene: TRBV19; CDR3nt: TGTGCCAGTAGTATGTCCAGGGGGAGATACAATGAGCAGTTCTTC; CDR3aa: CASSMSRGRYNEQFF
d_gene: NA; j_gene: TRBJ2-6; abundance: once; v_gene: TRBV11-2; CDR3nt: TGTGCCAGCAGCTTAGGGCAGGCCCAGGTGGGGGCCAACGTCCTGACTTTC; CDR3aa: CASSLGQAQVGANVLTF
d_gene: TRBD1; j_gene: TRBJ2-4; abundance: NA; v_gene: TRBV27; CDR3nt: TGTGCCAGCAGTCCCTCGACAGGGGAGGTAGTAAACATTCAGTACTTC; CDR3aa: CASSPSTGEVVNIQYF
d_gene: NA; j_gene: TRBJ2-3; abundance: NA; v_gene: TRBV28; CDR3nt: TGTGCCAGCAGTCCCTTACGAAGGACAGATACGCAGTATTTT; CDR3aa: CASSPLRRTDTQYF
d_gene: NA; j_gene: TRBJ2-5; abundance: NA; v_gene: TRBV18; CDR3nt: TGTGCCAGCTCACTGACACGGGTAGGCACCGCGGAGACCCAGTACTTC; CDR3aa: CASSLTRVGTAETQYF
d_gene: TRBD2; j_gene: TRBJ2-1; abundance: NA; v_gene: TRBV7-8; CDR3nt: TGTGCCAGCAGCCCCTGGGGGGGGACCCCCGTTAATGAGCAGTTCTTC; CDR3aa: CASSPWGGTPVNEQFF
d_gene: NA; j_gene: TRBJ2-5; abundance: NA; v_gene: TRBV6-5; CDR3nt: TGTGCCAGCAGTTGGGACTTAAATCAAGAGACCCAGTACTTC; CDR3aa: CASSWDLNQETQYF
d_gene: NA; j_gene: TRBJ1-2; abundance: NA; v_gene: TRBV7-9; CDR3nt: TGTGCCAGCAGCTCTAACATAGCCAACTATGGCTACACCTTC; CDR3aa: CASSSNIANYGYTF
d_gene: TRBD1; j_gene: TRBJ2-7; abundance: NA; v_gene: TRBV29-1; CDR3nt: TGCAGCGTTGTAGGGACAGGGTCCTACGAGCAGTACTTC; CDR3aa: CSVVGTGSYEQYF
d_gene: TRBD2; j_gene: TRBJ2-2; abundance: NA; v_gene: TRBV29-1; CDR3nt: TGCAGCGTTGAAACAGTGTCTAGCGGGAGCCCCGGGGAGCTGTTTTTT; CDR3aa: CSVETVSSGSPGELFF
d_gene: NA; j_gene: TRBJ2-7; abundance: NA; v_gene: TRBV6-4; CDR3nt: TGTGCCAGCACTAACCTAGGGGGAAGCTCCTACGAGCAGTACTTC; CDR3aa: CASTNLGGSSYEQYF